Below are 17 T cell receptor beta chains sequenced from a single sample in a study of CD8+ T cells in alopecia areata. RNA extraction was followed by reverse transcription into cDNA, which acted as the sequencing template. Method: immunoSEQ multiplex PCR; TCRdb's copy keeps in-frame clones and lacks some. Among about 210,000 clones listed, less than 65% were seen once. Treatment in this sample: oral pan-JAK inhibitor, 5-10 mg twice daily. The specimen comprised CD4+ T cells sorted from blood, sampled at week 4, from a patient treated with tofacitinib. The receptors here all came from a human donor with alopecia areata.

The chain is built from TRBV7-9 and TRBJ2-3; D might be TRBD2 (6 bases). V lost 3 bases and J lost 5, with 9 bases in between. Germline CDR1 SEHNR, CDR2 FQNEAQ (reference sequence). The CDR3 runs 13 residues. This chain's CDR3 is CASSFSGGDTQYF. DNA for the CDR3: TGTGCCAGCAGCTTTTCCGGGGGAGATACGCAGTATTTT.

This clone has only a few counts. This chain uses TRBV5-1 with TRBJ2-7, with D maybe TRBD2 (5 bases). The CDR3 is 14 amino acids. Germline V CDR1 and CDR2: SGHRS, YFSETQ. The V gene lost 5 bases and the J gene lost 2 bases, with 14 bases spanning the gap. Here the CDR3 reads CASREGLNPYEQYF. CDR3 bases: TGCGCCAGCAGAGAGGGCCTAAACCCCTACGAGCAGTACTTC.

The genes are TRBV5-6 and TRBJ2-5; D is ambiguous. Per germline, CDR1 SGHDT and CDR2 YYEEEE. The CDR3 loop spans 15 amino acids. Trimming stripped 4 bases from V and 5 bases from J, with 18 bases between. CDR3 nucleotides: TGTGCCAGCAGCCCCATCTACGTCGAGCCCGAGACCCAGTACTTC. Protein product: CASSPIYVEPETQYF.

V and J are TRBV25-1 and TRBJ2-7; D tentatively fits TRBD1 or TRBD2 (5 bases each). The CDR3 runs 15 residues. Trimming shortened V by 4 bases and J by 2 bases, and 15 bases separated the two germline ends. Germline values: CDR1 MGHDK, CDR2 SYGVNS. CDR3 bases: TGTGCCAGCAGTGCCCCCGGGGACCCGACCTACGAGCAGTACTTC. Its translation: CASSAPGDPTYEQYF.

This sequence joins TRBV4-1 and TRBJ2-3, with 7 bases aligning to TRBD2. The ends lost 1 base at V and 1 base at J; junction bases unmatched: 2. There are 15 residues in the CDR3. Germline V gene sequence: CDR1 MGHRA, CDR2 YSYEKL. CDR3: CASSQAGGGTDTQYF. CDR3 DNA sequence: TGCGCCAGCAGCCAAGCGGGAGGCGGCACAGATACGCAGTATTTT.

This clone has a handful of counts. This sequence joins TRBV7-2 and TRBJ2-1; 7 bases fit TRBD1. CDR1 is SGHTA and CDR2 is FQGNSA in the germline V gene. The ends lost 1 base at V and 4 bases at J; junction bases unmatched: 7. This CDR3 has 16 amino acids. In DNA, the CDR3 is TGTGCCAGCAGCTTAGACGGGACAGTCTATTACAATGAGCAGTTCTTC. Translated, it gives CASSLDGTVYYNEQFF. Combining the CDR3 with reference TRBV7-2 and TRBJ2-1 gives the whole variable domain GAGVSQSPSNKVTEKGKDVELRCDPISGHTALYWYRQSLGQGLEFLIYFQGNSAPDKSGLPSDRFSAERTGGSVSTLTIQRTQQEDSAVYLCASSLDGTVYYNEQFFGPGTRLTVL.

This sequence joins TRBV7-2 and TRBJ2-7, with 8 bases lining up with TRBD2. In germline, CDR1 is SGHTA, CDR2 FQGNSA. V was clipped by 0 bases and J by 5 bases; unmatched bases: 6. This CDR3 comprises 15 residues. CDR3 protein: CASSLARLATHEQYF. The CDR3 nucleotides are TGTGCCAGCAGCTTAGCGCGACTAGCGACGCACGAGCAGTACTTC.

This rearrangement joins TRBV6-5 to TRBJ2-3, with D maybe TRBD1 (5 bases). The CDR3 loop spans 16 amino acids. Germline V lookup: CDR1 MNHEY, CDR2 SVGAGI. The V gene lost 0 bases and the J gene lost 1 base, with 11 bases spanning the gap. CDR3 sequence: CASSYSGLRGTDTQYF. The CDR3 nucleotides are TGTGCCAGCAGTTACTCGGGGCTGCGTGGCACAGATACGCAGTATTTT.

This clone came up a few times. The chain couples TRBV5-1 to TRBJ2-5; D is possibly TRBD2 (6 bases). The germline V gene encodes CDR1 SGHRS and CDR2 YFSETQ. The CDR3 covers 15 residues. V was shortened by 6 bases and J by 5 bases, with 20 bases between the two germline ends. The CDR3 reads CASIGGAVAGETQYF. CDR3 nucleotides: TGCGCCAGCATCGGAGGGGCTGTGGCTGGGGAGACCCAGTACTTC.

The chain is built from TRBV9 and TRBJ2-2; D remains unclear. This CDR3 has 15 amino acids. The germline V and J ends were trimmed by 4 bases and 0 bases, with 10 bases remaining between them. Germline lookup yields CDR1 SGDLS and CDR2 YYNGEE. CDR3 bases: TGTGCCAGCAGCCCCGGCGGATCGAACACCGGGGAGCTGTTTTTT. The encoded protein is CASSPGGSNTGELFF.

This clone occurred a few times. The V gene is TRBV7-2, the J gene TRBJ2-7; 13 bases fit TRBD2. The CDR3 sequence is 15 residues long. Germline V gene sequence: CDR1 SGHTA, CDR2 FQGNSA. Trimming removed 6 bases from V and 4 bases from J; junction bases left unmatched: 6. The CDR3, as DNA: TGTGCCAGCAGACTAGCGGGGGGGCCGCAATACGAGCAGTACTTC. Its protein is CASRLAGGPQYEQYF. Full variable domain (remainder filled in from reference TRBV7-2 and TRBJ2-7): GAGVSQSPSNKVTEKGKDVELRCDPISGHTALYWYRQSLGQGLEFLIYFQGNSAPDKSGLPSDRFSAERTGGSVSTLTIQRTQQEDSAVYLCASRLAGGPQYEQYFGPGTRLTVT.

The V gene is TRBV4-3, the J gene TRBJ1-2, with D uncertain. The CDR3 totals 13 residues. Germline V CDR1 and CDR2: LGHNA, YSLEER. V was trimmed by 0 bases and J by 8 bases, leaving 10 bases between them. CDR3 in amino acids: CASSQDRTGGYTF. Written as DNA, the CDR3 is TGCGCCAGCAGCCAAGATCGGACGGGAGGCTACACCTTC.

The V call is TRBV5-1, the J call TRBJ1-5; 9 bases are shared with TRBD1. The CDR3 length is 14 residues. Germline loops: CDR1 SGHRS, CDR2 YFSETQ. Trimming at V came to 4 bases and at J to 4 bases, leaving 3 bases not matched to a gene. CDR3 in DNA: TGCGCCAGCAGCCCAGGGACAGGGAATCAGCCCCAGCATTTT. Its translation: CASSPGTGNQPQHF.

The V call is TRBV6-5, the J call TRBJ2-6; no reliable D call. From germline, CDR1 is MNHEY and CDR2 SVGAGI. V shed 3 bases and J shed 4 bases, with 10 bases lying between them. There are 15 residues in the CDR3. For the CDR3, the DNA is TGTGCCAGCAGTTATGCGATCCACGGGGCCAACGTCCTGACTTTC. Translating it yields CASSYAIHGANVLTF.

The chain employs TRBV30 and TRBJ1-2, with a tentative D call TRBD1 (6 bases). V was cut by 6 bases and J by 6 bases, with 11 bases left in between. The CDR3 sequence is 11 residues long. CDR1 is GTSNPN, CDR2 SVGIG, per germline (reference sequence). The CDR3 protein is CACYGGNGYTF. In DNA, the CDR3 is TGTGCCTGCTATGGGGGCAATGGCTACACCTTC.

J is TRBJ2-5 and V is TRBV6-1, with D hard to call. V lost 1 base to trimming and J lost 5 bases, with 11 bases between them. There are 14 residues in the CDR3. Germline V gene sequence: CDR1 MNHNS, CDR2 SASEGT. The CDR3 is CASSEGGLRETQYF. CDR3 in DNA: TGTGCCAGCAGTGAAGGAGGTTTGAGGGAGACCCAGTACTTC.

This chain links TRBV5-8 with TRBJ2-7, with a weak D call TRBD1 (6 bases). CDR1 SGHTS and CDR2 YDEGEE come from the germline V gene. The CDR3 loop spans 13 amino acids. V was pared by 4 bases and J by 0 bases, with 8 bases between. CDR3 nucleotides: TGTGCCAGCAGCACAGGGACCTCCTACGAGCAGTACTTC. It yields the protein CASSTGTSYEQYF.